This TCR beta chain was identified in a study of CD8+CD57+ T cells in acquired aplastic anemia. Across the study: Sorted cells (CD4+ and CD8+) yielded DNA amounts that averaged 3.2 ug. General study findings and limits: Sharing between patients and controls was observed for twenty-nine CD8+ CDR3 sequences. Levels of CD8+ Simpson's diversity were not significantly distinct in patients versus controls.

CDR3 length: 14 residues. The ends were cut back, 1 base at V and 4 bases at J, with 10 bases in the middle. Per germline, CDR1 SNHLY and CDR2 FYNNEI. TCR beta VDJ and CDR3 profiles were obtained from a genomic DNA template. TCRdb redid the calling of the reads with MiXCR, one entry per CDR3 protein. The data hold fewer than 250,000 distinct CDR3 sequences, with less than 70% observed a single time. In its sample, this clonotype was seen once. Its antigen is currently unknown. This clonotype was sampled from a human donor in good health, serving as a control. The chain recombines TRBV2 with TRBJ1-2; unclear D gene. Material: sorted CD4+, CD8+, or CD8+CD57+ T cells (not recorded which) from PBMCs. The CDR3 nucleotides read TGTGCCAGCAGTGAAGGTTCACACGGCTATGGCTACACCTTC. This codes for CASSEGSHGYGYTF. Looking up the rest from reference TRBV2 and TRBJ1-2 gives the full variable domain: EPEVTQTPSHQVTQMGQEVILRCVPISNHLYFYWYRQILGQKVEFLVSFYNNEISEKSEIFDDQFSVERPDGSNFTLKIRSTKLEDSAMYFCASSEGSHGYGYTFGSGTRLTVV.